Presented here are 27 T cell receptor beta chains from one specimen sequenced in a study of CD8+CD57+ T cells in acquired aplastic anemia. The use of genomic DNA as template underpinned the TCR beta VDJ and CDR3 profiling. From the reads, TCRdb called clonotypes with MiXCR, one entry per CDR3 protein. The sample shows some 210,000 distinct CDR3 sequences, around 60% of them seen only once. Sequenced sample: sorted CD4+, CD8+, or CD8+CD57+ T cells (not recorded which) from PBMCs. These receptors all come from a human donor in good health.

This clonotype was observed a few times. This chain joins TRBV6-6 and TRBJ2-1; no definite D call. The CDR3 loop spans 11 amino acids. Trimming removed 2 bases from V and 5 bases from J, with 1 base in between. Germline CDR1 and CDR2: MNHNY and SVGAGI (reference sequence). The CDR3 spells CASSYDNEQFF. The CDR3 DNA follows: TGTGCCAGCAGTTACGACAATGAGCAGTTCTTC.

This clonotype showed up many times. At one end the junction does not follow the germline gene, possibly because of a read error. The chain's CDR3 is CASSLSLLDGYTF. The CDR3, as DNA: TGTGCCAGCAGTTTAAGCCTGCTTGATGGGTACACCTTC. The rearrangement links TRBV12-3 or TRBV12-4 to TRBJ1-2; D ambiguous. The CDR3 has 13 residues.

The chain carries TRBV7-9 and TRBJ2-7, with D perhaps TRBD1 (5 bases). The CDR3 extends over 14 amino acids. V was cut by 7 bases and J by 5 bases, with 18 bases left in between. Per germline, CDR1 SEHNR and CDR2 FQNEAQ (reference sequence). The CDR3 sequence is CASNDAVGPDEQYF. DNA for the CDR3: TGTGCCAGCAACGATGCGGTGGGGCCCGACGAGCAGTACTTC.

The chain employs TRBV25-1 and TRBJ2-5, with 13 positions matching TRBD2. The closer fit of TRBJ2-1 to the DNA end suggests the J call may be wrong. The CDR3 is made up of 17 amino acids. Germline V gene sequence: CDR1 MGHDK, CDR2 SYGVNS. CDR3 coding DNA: TGTGCCAGCAGTGAAACCGGGGGACTAGCGGGGAACAATGAGCAGTTCTTC. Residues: CASSETGGLAGNNEQFF.

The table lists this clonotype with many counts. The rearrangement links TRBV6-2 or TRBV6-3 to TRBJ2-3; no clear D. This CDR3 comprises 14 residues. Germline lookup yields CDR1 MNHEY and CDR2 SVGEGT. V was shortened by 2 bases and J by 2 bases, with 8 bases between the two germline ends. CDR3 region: CASSYDTYTDTQYF. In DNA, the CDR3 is TGTGCCAGCAGTTACGACACCTACACAGATACGCAGTATTTT.

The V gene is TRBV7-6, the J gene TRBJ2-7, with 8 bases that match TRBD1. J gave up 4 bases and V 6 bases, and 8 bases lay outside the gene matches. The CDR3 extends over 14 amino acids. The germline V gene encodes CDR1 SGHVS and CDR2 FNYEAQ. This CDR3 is CASSSRDRFYEQYF. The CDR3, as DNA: TGTGCCAGCAGTTCCCGGGACAGGTTTTACGAGCAGTACTTC.

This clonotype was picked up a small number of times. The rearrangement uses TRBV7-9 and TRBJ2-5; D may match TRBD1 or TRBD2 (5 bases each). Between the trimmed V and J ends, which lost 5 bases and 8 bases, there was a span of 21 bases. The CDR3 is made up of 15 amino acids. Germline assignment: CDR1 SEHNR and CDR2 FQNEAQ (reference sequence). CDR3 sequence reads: CASSPVAGTAVTQYF. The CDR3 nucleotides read TGTGCCAGCAGCCCGGTAGCCGGGACGGCGGTAACCCAGTACTTC. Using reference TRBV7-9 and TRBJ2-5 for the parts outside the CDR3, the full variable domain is DTGVSQNPRHKITKRGQNVTFRCDPISEHNRLYWYRQTLGQGPEFLTYFQNEAQLEKSRLLSDRFSAERPKGSFSTLEIQRTEQGDSAMYLCASSPVAGTAVTQYFGPGTRLLVL.

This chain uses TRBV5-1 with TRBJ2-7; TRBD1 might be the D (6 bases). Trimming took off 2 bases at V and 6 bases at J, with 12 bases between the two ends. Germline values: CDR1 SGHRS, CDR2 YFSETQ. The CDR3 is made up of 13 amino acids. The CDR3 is CASSFSGVLEQYF. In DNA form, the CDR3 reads TGCGCCAGCAGCTTTTCAGGGGTACTCGAGCAGTACTTC.

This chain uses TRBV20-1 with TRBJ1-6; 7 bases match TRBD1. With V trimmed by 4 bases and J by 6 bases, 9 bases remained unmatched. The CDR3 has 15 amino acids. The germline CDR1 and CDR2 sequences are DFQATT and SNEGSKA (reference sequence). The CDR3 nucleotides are TGCAGTGCTACCGTCACCCGGGACAGTAATTCACCCCTCCACTTT. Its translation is CSATVTRDSNSPLHF.

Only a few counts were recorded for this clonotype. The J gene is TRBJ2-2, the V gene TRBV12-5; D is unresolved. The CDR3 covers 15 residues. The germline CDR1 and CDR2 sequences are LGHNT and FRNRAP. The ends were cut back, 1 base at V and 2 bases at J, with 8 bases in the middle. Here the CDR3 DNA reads TGTGCTAGTGGTTTGGGCCAGGTAAACACCGGGGAGCTGTTTTTT. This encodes CASGLGQVNTGELFF.

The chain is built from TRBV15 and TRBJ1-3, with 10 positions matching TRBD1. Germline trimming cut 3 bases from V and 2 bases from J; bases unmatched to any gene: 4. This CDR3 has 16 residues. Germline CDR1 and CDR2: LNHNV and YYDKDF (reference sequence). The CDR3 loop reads CATSRTGTGAGNTIYF. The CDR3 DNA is TGTGCCACCAGCAGGACAGGGACAGGGGCTGGAAACACCATATATTTT. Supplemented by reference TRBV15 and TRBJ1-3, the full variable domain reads DAMVIQNPRYQVTQFGKPVTLSCSQTLNHNVMYWYQQKSSQAPKLLFHYYDKDFNNEADTPDNFQSRRPNTSFCFLDIRSPGLGDTAMYLCATSRTGTGAGNTIYFGEGSWLTVV.

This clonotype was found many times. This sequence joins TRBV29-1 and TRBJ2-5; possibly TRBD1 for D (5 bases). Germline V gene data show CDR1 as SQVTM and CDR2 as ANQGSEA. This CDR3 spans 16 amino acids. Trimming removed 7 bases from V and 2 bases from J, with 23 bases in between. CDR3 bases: TGCAGCGCTGTAGGGGTGGTGCAGACAATACAAGAGACCCAGTACTTC. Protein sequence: CSAVGVVQTIQETQYF.

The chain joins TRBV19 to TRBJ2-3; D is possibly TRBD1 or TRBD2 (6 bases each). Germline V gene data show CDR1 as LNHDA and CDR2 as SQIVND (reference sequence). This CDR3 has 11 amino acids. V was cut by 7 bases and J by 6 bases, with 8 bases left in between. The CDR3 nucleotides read TGTGCCAGTACGGGGGCGGATACGCAGTATTTT. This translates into CASTGADTQYF.

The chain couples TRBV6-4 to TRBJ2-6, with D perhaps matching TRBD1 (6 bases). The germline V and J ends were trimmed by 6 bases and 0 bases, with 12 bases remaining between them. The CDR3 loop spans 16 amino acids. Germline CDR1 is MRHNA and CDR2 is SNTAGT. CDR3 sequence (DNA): TGTGCCAGCAGCCCTGGACAGTTCTCTGGGGCCAACGTCCTGACTTTC. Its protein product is CASSPGQFSGANVLTF.

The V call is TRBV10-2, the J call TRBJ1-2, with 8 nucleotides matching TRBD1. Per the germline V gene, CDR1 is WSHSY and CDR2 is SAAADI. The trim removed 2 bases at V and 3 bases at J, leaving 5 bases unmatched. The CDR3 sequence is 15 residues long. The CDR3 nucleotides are TGCGCCAGCAGTGAGCCTGTGACAGGGGACTATGGCTACACCTTC. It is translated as CASSEPVTGDYGYTF.

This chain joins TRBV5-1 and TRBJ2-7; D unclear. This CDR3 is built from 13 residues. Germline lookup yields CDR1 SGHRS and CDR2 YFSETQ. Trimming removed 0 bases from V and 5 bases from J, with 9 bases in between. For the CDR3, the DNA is TGCGCCAGCAGCTTGGACTCATCCCACGAGCAGTACTTC. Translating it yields CASSLDSSHEQYF.

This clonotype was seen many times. The CDR3 loop is CASSVDHDIPIHGYTF. The CDR3 DNA sequence: TGTGCCAGCAGCGTAGACCATGATATCCCAATCCATGGCTACACCTTC. The chain employs TRBV9 and TRBJ1-2, with unresolved D. V shed 0 bases and J shed 6 bases, with 18 bases lying between them. The CDR3 covers 16 residues. The germline gives CDR1 SGDLS, CDR2 YYNGEE.

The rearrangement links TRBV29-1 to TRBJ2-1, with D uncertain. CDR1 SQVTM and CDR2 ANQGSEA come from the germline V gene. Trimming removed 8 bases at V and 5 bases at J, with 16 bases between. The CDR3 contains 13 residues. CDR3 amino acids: CSSPPMADNEQFF. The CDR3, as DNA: TGCAGCTCACCACCGATGGCGGACAATGAGCAGTTCTTC.

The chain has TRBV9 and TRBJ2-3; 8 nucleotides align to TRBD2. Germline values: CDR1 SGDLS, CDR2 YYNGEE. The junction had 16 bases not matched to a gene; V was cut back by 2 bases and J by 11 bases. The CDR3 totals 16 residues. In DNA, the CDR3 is TGTGCCAGCAGCGTGGCTAGCGGGCTAACCTACAATGAGCAGTATTTT. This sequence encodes CASSVASGLTYNEQYF.

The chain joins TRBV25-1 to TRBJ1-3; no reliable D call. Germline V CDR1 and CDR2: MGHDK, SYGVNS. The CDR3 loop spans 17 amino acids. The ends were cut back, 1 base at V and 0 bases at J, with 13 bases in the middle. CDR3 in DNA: TGTGCCAGCAGTGAATCGATGGGTGAGGGCTCTGGAAACACCATATATTTT. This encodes CASSESMGEGSGNTIYF. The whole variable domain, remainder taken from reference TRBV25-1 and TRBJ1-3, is EADIYQTPRYLVIGTGKKITLECSQTMGHDKMYWYQQDPGMELHLIHYSYGVNSTEKGDLSSESTVSRIRTEHFPLTLESARPSHTSQYLCASSESMGEGSGNTIYFGEGSWLTVV.

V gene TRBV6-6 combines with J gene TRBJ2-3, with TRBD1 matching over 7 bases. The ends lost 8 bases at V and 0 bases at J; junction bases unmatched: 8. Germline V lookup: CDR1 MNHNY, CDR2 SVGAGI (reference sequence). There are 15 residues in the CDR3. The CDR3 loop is CASGYTGASTDTQYF. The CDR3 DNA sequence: TGTGCCAGCGGATACACAGGGGCCAGCACAGATACGCAGTATTTT.

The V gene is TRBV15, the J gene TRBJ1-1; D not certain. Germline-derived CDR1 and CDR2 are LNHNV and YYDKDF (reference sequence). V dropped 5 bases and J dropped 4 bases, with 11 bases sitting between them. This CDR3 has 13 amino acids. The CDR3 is CATSEGRSTEAFF. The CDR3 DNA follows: TGTGCCACCAGCGAAGGCAGGTCCACTGAAGCTTTCTTT.

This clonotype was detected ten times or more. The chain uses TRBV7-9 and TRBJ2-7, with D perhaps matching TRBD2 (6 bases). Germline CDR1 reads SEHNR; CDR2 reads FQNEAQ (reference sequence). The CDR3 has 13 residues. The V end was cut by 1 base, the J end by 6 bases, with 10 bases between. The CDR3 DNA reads TGTGCCAGCAGCTTAGGGACTATTCCCGAGCAGTACTTC. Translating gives CASSLGTIPEQYF. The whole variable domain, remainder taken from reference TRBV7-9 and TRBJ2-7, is DTGVSQNPRHKITKRGQNVTFRCDPISEHNRLYWYRQTLGQGPEFLTYFQNEAQLEKSRLLSDRFSAERPKGSFSTLEIQRTEQGDSAMYLCASSLGTIPEQYFGPGTRLTVT.

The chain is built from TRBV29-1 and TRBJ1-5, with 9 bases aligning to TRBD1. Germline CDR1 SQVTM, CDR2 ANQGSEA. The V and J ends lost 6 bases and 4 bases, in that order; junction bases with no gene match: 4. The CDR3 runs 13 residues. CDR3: CSVRDRVNQPQHF. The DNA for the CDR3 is TGCAGCGTCAGGGACAGGGTGAATCAGCCCCAGCATTTT.

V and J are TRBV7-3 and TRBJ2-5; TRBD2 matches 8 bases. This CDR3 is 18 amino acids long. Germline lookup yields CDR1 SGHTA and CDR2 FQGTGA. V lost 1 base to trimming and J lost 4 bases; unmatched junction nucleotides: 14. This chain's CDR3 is CASSLNPREAGGGETQYF. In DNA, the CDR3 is TGTGCCAGCAGCTTAAACCCCAGGGAGGCGGGAGGCGGAGAGACCCAGTACTTC.

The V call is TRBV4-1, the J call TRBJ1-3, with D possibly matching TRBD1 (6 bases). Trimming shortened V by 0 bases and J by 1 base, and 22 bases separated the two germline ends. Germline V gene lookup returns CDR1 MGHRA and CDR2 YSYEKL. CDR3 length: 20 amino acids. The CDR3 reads CASSQDRPGGYVFSGNTIYF. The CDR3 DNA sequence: TGCGCCAGCAGCCAAGATCGGCCCGGGGGCTACGTTTTTTCTGGAAACACCATATATTTT.

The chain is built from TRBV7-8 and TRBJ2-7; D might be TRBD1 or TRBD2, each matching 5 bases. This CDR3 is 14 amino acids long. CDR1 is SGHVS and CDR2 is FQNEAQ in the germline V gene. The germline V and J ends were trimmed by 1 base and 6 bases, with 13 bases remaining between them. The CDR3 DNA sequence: TGTGCCAGCAGCTTAGGAGGGGTGGCGTCCGAGCAGTACTTC. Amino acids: CASSLGGVASEQYF.